The 21 T cell receptor beta chains in this list originate from one sample, sequenced in a study of blood T cell repertoires in COVID-19. The assay was immunoSEQ multiplex PCR, and TCRdb's table has in-frame clones only and misses some. The sample contains about 55,000 clones, over 80% of which appear only once. Sequencing used peripheral blood. The receptors come from a man in his forties with COVID-19, enrolled during active disease.

This rearrangement joins TRBV29-1 to TRBJ1-1; D not certain. CDR3 length: 13 amino acids. CDR1 SQVTM and CDR2 ANQGSEA come from the germline V gene. Trimming stripped 4 bases from V and 2 bases from J, with 11 bases between. Here the CDR3 DNA reads TGCAGCGTTGCGGTAAGGAGTAACACTGAAGCTTTCTTT. Encoded protein: CSVAVRSNTEAFF.

The rearrangement links TRBV5-1 to TRBJ2-7; D may be TRBD1 (6 bases). V lost 4 bases and J lost 9, with 20 bases in between. The length of the CDR3 is 14 residues. Germline CDR1 and CDR2: SGHRS and YFSETQ. The CDR3 DNA follows: TGCGCCAGCAGCCCGGGACATACTGTAGGGGGGCAGTACTTC. Its protein product is CASSPGHTVGGQYF. Based on the CDR3 plus reference TRBV5-1 and TRBJ2-7, the full variable domain is KAGVTQTPRYLIKTRGQQVTLSCSPISGHRSVSWYQQTPGQGLQFLFEYFSETQRNKGNFPGRFSGRQFSNSRSEMNVSTLELGDSALYLCASSPGHTVGGQYFGPGTRLTVT.

The CDR3 loop reads CASSVSGGGAGDTQYF. CDR3 sequence (DNA): TGTGCCAGCAGCGTATCAGGCGGGGGGGCTGGAGATACGCAGTATTTT. This chain uses TRBV9 with TRBJ2-3, with TRBD2 identical over 9 bases. J was trimmed by 5 bases and V by 1 base; bases with no gene match: 8. Germline V gene data show CDR1 as SGDLS and CDR2 as YYNGEE. CDR3 size: 16 residues.

This clone showed up just a few times. The rearrangement links TRBV24-1 to TRBJ2-2; 15 bases match TRBD2. Germline loops: CDR1 KGHDR, CDR2 SFDVKD. There are 19 residues in the CDR3. J lost 1 base, V lost 4 bases, and 6 bases had no gene match. The CDR3 is CATSERTSGGAKNTGELFF. DNA for the CDR3: TGTGCCACCAGTGAAAGGACTAGCGGGGGGGCCAAGAACACCGGGGAGCTGTTTTTT.

This sequence joins TRBV28 and TRBJ1-4, with 7 bases fitting TRBD1. CDR3 length equals 15 residues. The J segment lost 4 bases and the V segment lost 7 bases, leaving 9 bases of the junction unmatched. In germline, CDR1 is MDHEN, CDR2 SYDVKM. The DNA of the CDR3 is TGTGCCAGCACTCCGGGGGACAGAGTTAATGAAAAACTGTTTTTT. Translating gives CASTPGDRVNEKLFF.

The rearrangement uses TRBV5-1 and TRBJ2-6; maybe TRBD1 (5 bases). This CDR3 has 18 amino acids. V was cut by 2 bases and J by 2 bases, with 17 bases left in between. The germline gives CDR1 SGHRS, CDR2 YFSETQ. CDR3 in amino acids: CASSFRDSNPTGANVLTF. CDR3 nucleotides: TGCGCCAGCAGCTTCCGCGACAGTAACCCAACTGGGGCCAACGTCCTGACTTTC.

This clone is a singleton in its sample. The J gene is TRBJ1-1, the V gene TRBV6-5; D is uncertain. The CDR3 is made up of 14 amino acids. Germline V gene data show CDR1 as MNHEY and CDR2 as SVGAGI. V lost 7 bases and J lost 0, with 12 bases in between. This CDR3 is CASKQHSLNTEAFF. The CDR3 DNA reads as TGTGCCAGCAAACAACACAGCTTGAACACTGAAGCTTTCTTT.

There are a few counts of this clone. This chain uses TRBV7-9 with TRBJ1-3; TRBD1 agrees at 9 bases. Germline loops: CDR1 SEHNR, CDR2 FQNEAQ (reference sequence). This CDR3 region has 15 residues. V lost 0 bases, J lost 5 bases, and 2 bases stayed unmatched. The CDR3 DNA is TGTGCCAGCAGCTTAGCGGGGACAGGGAGAAACACCATATATTTT. Its translation: CASSLAGTGRNTIYF.

The chain recombines TRBV7-9 with TRBJ1-4; D is perhaps TRBD1 (5 bases). The CDR3 consists of 16 residues. V was clipped by 5 bases and J by 5 bases, with 18 bases between them. Germline-derived CDR1 and CDR2 are SEHNR and FQNEAQ (reference sequence). The CDR3 DNA sequence: TGTGCCAGCAGCCAAACTGACAGCGATGAGAATGAAAAACTGTTTTTT. It codes for CASSQTDSDENEKLFF.

The rearrangement joins TRBV3-1 (or the pseudogene TRBV3-2) to TRBJ2-1, with D maybe TRBD1 (5 bases). Germline V lookup: CDR1 LGHDT, CDR2 YNNKEL (reference sequence). The V gene lost 0 bases and the J gene lost 6 bases, with 15 bases spanning the gap. The CDR3 totals 16 residues. This chain's CDR3 is CASSQEVTLRGNEQFF. Written as DNA, the CDR3 is TGTGCCAGCAGCCAAGAAGTGACTTTAAGGGGCAATGAGCAGTTCTTC.

The chain couples TRBV6-5 to TRBJ1-2; TRBD1 matches 10 bases. The germline gives CDR1 MNHEY, CDR2 SVGAGI. This CDR3 spans 13 amino acids. V trimming: 6 bases; J trimming: 7 bases; junction bases outside the gene matches: 5. The CDR3, as DNA: TGTGCCAGCAGCCCCGGACAGGGGGGTGGCTACACCTTC. Protein sequence: CASSPGQGGGYTF.

The CDR3 region is CASSYSSAQASTNYGYTF. CDR3 DNA sequence: TGTGCCAGCAGTTATTCATCGGCCCAGGCTTCAACTAACTATGGCTACACCTTC. This chain joins TRBV6-9 and TRBJ1-2; D is unresolved. This CDR3 spans 18 amino acids. Trimming took off 0 bases at V and 0 bases at J, with 17 bases between the two ends. In germline, CDR1 is MNHGY, CDR2 SVAAGI.

The rearrangement uses TRBV11-2 and TRBJ2-5, with D perhaps TRBD2 (5 bases). Germline values: CDR1 SGHAT, CDR2 FQNNGV. V was shortened by 5 bases and J by 1 base, with 14 bases between the two germline ends. This CDR3 comprises 15 residues. The CDR3 here is CASSHGEGRQETQYF. The DNA for the CDR3 is TGTGCCAGCAGCCACGGCGAGGGCCGCCAAGAGACCCAGTACTTC.

This chain connects TRBV29-1 to TRBJ2-1; D might be TRBD2 (5 bases). Germline lookup yields CDR1 SQVTM and CDR2 ANQGSEA. The CDR3 loop spans 12 amino acids. V was shortened by 4 bases and J by 9 bases, with 13 bases between the two germline ends. CDR3 bases: TGCAGCGTTGGACGGCTAGCAGGTGAGCAGTTCTTC. The encoded protein is CSVGRLAGEQFF.

The chain joins TRBV11-3 to TRBJ2-1, with TRBD2 matching over 7 bases. This CDR3 has 15 residues. J gave up 4 bases and V 7 bases, and 10 bases lay outside the gene matches. CDR1 SGHNT and CDR2 YENEEA come from the germline V gene. In nucleotides, the CDR3 is TGTGCCAGCACCAACCGGGGGGATCGATACAATGAGCAGTTCTTC. It yields the protein CASTNRGDRYNEQFF.

This clone has a single count. The chain links TRBV7-2 to TRBJ2-3; 8 nucleotides match TRBD2. The germline gives CDR1 SGHTA, CDR2 FQGNSA. CDR3 size: 18 residues. Losses at the gene ends were 5 bases for V and 0 bases for J; bases not matched to a gene: 13. Written as DNA, the CDR3 is TGTGCCAGCAGCATACCCAGCGGGGGACTTTCTAGCACAGATACGCAGTATTTT. Translated, it gives CASSIPSGGLSSTDTQYF.

The chain uses TRBV29-1 and TRBJ2-1, with D possibly matching TRBD2 (6 bases). Per the germline V gene, CDR1 is SQVTM and CDR2 is ANQGSEA. Deletions cut 6 bases from V and 2 bases from J, with 11 bases between. The CDR3 length is 13 residues. The CDR3 DNA sequence: TGCAGCGTGGATAGCGGTACCTACAATGAGCAGTTCTTC. This translates into CSVDSGTYNEQFF.

This chain links TRBV5-6 with TRBJ2-7; 9 bases line up with TRBD1. This CDR3 region has 15 residues. Germline V gene data show CDR1 as SGHDT and CDR2 as YYEEEE. J lost 3 bases, V lost 0 bases, and 4 bases had no gene match. The CDR3 region is CASSLGTGVLYEQYF. CDR3 in DNA: TGTGCCAGCAGCTTGGGGACAGGGGTACTCTACGAGCAGTACTTC.

The chain uses TRBV11-3 and TRBJ1-4; D possibly corresponds to TRBD1 (5 bases). The CDR3 has 14 residues. Germline V CDR1 and CDR2: SGHNT, YENEEA. The ends were cut back, 5 bases at V and 6 bases at J, with 13 bases in the middle. The CDR3 DNA is TGTGCCAGCAGCCCGAGGCAGGGCGATGAAAAACTGTTTTTT. It translates to CASSPRQGDEKLFF.

The V and J genes are TRBV7-3 and TRBJ1-4, with 9 bases aligning to TRBD1. Per the germline V gene, CDR1 is SGHTA and CDR2 is FQGTGA. This CDR3 comprises 16 residues. With 5 bases clipped from V and 5 bases from J, the junction kept 9 bases outside the gene matches. CDR3 amino acids: CASSPWTGEGNEKLFF. CDR3 bases: TGTGCCAGCAGCCCCTGGACAGGGGAGGGAAATGAAAAACTGTTTTTT.

This chain joins TRBV14 and TRBJ2-5; 8 positions agree with TRBD2. With V trimmed by 1 base and J by 5 bases, 6 bases remained unmatched. CDR1 is SGHDN, CDR2 FVKESK, per germline. The CDR3 loop spans 15 amino acids. As DNA, the CDR3 is TGTGCCAGCAGCCAAGGGACTAGCCCTGGGGAGACCCAGTACTTC. Its protein is CASSQGTSPGETQYF. The variable domain in full, with the rest retrieved from reference TRBV14 and TRBJ2-5, is EAGVTQFPSHSVIEKGQTVTLRCDPISGHDNLYWYRRVMGKEIKFLLHFVKESKQDESGMPNNRFLAERTGGTYSTLKVQPAELEDSGVYFCASSQGTSPGETQYFGPGTRLLVL.